The 9 T cell receptor beta chains reported below all come from one sample, sequenced in a study of T cell repertoires in cytomegalovirus infection. Their antigens remain unidentified. TCRdb analysed the reads with MiXCR anew, one entry per CDR3 protein. Among 300,000 to 400,000 distinct CDR3 sequences listed, about 28% were seen once. The specimen comprised cultured PBMCs, sampled from culture after CMV antigen stimulation. The source is a human donor in good health (CMV status not recorded). Some clones in this sample may be carry-over from other donors' samples.

This clonotype has a handful of counts. Sequence at one end of the junction differs from germline and may be a read error. The chain couples TRBV12-3 or TRBV12-4 to TRBJ2-2; 9 bases align to TRBD2. The CDR3 contains 15 residues. DNA of the CDR3: TGTGCCAGCGGTTTAGCGGGGGCCCTCACCGGGGAGCTGTTTTTT. Translation: CASGLAGALTGELFF.

This clonotype was picked up a small number of times. This rearrangement joins TRBV29-1 to TRBJ1-1; D is possibly TRBD1 (6 bases). The CDR3 spans 13 residues. The germline gives CDR1 SQVTM, CDR2 ANQGSEA. The V gene lost 4 bases and the J gene lost 3 bases, with 12 bases spanning the gap. CDR3 DNA: TGCAGCGTTGCGTTAGGGGGGGACACTGAAGCTTTCTTT. Translated: CSVALGGDTEAFF.

In its sample, this clonotype was seen a few times. This sequence joins TRBV24-1 and TRBJ2-1; D not certain. V was trimmed by 3 bases and J by 11 bases, leaving 7 bases between them. The CDR3 spans 11 residues. Germline V CDR1 and CDR2: KGHDR, SFDVKD. This chain's CDR3 is CATSDPRQQFF. Written as DNA, the CDR3 is TGTGCCACCAGTGATCCTCGCCAGCAGTTCTTC.

This clonotype was seen a handful of times. CDR3 coding DNA: TGTGCCAGCAGCTTAGCTCGGCAGGGGGCCGCCGGGGAGCTGTTTTTT. Its translation is CASSLARQGAAGELFF. The chain recombines TRBV7-9 with TRBJ2-2; 8 bases are shared with TRBD1. Germline V gene lookup returns CDR1 SEHNR and CDR2 FQNEAQ (reference sequence). This CDR3 has 16 amino acids. Trimming cost V 0 bases and J 6 bases; bases outside gene matches: 6.

The genes are TRBV4-1 and TRBJ2-5; 11 bases agree with TRBD2. The CDR3 is 16 residues long. The J segment lost 12 bases and the V segment lost 3 bases, leaving 15 bases of the junction unmatched. Germline V gene sequence: CDR1 MGHRA, CDR2 YSYEKL. CDR3 residues: CASSQGQGVAGGHEYF. The CDR3, as DNA: TGCGCCAGCAGCCAGGGACAAGGGGTAGCGGGAGGGCACGAGTACTTC.

V is TRBV19 and J is TRBJ1-6; TRBD1 aligns across 9 bases. The CDR3 runs 15 residues. V shed 7 bases, J shed 8 bases, and the junction held 9 bases outside the gene matches. CDR1 and CDR2 from the germline V gene are LNHDA and SQIVND (reference sequence). CDR3 nucleotides: TGTGCCAGTACGGTTGGGGACAGGGTTGATTCACCCCTCCACTTT. This gives the protein CASTVGDRVDSPLHF. The entire variable domain, with the rest obtained from reference TRBV19 and TRBJ1-6, is as follows: DGGITQSPKYLFRKEGQNVTLSCEQNLNHDAMYWYRQDPGQGLRLIYYSQIVNDFQKGDIAEGYSVSREKKESFPLTVTSAQKNPTAFYLCASTVGDRVDSPLHFGNGTRLTVT.

Ten or more counts support this clonotype. V is TRBV5-1 and J is TRBJ2-5; 14 nucleotides match TRBD2. CDR1 and CDR2 from the germline V gene are SGHRS and YFSETQ. The V and J ends lost 4 bases and 2 bases, in that order; junction bases with no gene match: 4. This CDR3 contains 16 residues. The CDR3 DNA reads TGCGCCAGCAGCCTGACTAGCGGGAGGGTACAAGAGACCCAGTACTTC. Translated, it gives CASSLTSGRVQETQYF.

The CDR3: CSARGTSGTRGSYEQYF. The CDR3 DNA sequence: TGCAGTGCTAGGGGGACTAGCGGTACTCGAGGGTCCTACGAGCAGTACTTC. The chain recombines TRBV20-1 with TRBJ2-7; TRBD2 matches at 11 bases. The germline V gene has CDR1 DFQATT and CDR2 SNEGSKA (reference sequence). V trimming: 3 bases; J trimming: 1 base; junction bases outside the gene matches: 11. CDR3 length equals 17 residues.

V and J are TRBV19 and TRBJ1-5; 9 nucleotides agree with TRBD1. V trimming: 10 bases; J trimming: 3 bases; junction bases outside the gene matches: 13. There are 16 residues in the CDR3. Looked up from germline, CDR1 is LNHDA and CDR2 is SQIVND (reference sequence). The CDR3 sequence is CATSSGRDRVNQPQHF. The CDR3 coding sequence is TGTGCCACCTCAAGTGGGCGGGACAGGGTCAATCAGCCCCAGCATTTT.